Below, 5 T cell receptor beta chains from the same sample are listed, as sequenced in a study of graft-versus-host responses after intestinal transplantation. The method was immunoSEQ multiplex PCR; TCRdb's version includes in-frame clones alone and lacks a portion of them. The data show about 120,000 clones, roughly 95% seen once. Their recognized antigens are unknown. Sequenced here: unstimulated CD8+ T cells sorted from spleen or lymph node cells, sampled before intestinal transplant. Every receptor here comes from a human donor who received an intestinal transplant.

The chain employs TRBV11-2 and TRBJ2-1, with D unresolved. V gave up 5 bases and J gave up 7 bases, with 9 bases separating them. The germline gives CDR1 SGHAT, CDR2 FQNNGV. The CDR3 spans 12 residues. The chain's CDR3 is CASSLLGNEQFF. In DNA, the CDR3 is TGTGCCAGCAGCCTATTGGGAAATGAGCAGTTCTTC.

The rearrangement uses TRBV27 and TRBJ1-1; no clear D gene. From germline, CDR1 is MNHEY and CDR2 SMNVEV (reference sequence). The CDR3 spans 13 residues. V gave up 6 bases and J gave up 2 bases, with 10 bases separating them. The CDR3 is CASSTDGNTEAFF. Here the CDR3 DNA reads TGTGCCAGCAGCACGGACGGTAACACTGAAGCTTTCTTT.

V usage is TRBV5-8 and J usage is TRBJ1-1; D gene ambiguous. The CDR3 has 13 residues. The V gene's germline CDR1 is SGHTS and CDR2 YDEGEE. V was clipped by 4 bases and J by 4 bases, with 11 bases between them. CDR3 sequence reads: CASSGGGITEAFF. The DNA of the CDR3 is TGTGCCAGCAGCGGCGGTGGGATCACTGAAGCTTTCTTT.

This chain connects TRBV28 to TRBJ2-1; 8 nucleotides align to TRBD2. Germline V gives CDR1 MDHEN, CDR2 SYDVKM. The V and J ends lost 2 bases and 14 bases, in that order; junction bases with no gene match: 5. The CDR3 has 12 amino acids. The CDR3 DNA reads TGTGCCAGCAGTTTAGGTCTAGCGGGTGAGTTCTTC. Protein sequence: CASSLGLAGEFF.

This chain uses TRBV27 with TRBJ2-1; D is unclear. The CDR3 has 16 amino acids. CDR1 and CDR2 from the germline V gene are MNHEY and SMNVEV (reference sequence). Between the trimmed V and J ends, which lost 0 bases and 4 bases, there was a span of 13 bases. CDR3 nucleotides: TGTGCCAGCAGTTTATCGGGTGGCCTAAATTACAATGAGCAGTTCTTC. Protein sequence: CASSLSGGLNYNEQFF.